This TCR beta chain was observed in a study of blood T cell repertoires in COVID-19 (dated by TCRdb to 2018 to 2020). The study in broad terms: Samples from collaborators originated in the United States, Italy and Spain and spanned both the acute and convalescent phases of COVID-19. The repertoires were released in a freely available public database intended as a resource for research on the immune response to SARS-CoV-2. Deeply sampled blood TCRbeta repertoires from subjects exposed to, actively infected with, or recovered from COVID-19 were included in the dataset. The sample metadata nearly always contained a de-identified subject ID, COVID-19 status, age in years and sex. The prospective study material was composed of cDNA or gDNA derived from T cells, B-cell-depleted T cells, or PBMCs. Where available, HLA class I and class II types were obtained from metadata supplied by the sample provider rather than from assay-based typing. Samples came from the ongoing ImmuneRACE study (first 160 participants) plus 1,254 subjects from 6 global collaborators. The research as a whole found: The quantity of clinical and demographic metadata differed by source and by participant and was supplied without curation.

In Seattle, one collaborating source enrolled patients while the infection was active and tracked those patients longitudinally over the course of disease. The collaborating institutions used their own protocols to collect whole blood in K2EDTA tubes. For TCRbeta analysis, collaborators shipped samples as frozen whole blood, isolated PBMCs, or DNA extracted from either of those sample types. This clone appeared a single time. Its antigen is unknown. Qualities for individual bases were not recorded, and no much larger clone is one base off. CDR1 MNHEY and CDR2 SVGAGI were looked up in the germline V gene. Reading from cysteine to phenylalanine, the CDR3 counts 12 amino acids. Only the CDR3 portion is preserved as DNA: 36 bases, with reading frame beginning at the first base. From V the trimming removes 8 bases and from J it removes 4 bases, while the gene matches leave 0 bases of the junction unaccounted for.

TCRbeta CDR3 regions were amplified from genomic DNA by means of the immunoSEQ Assay, a bias-controlled multiplex PCR. As for the authors' bioinformatics: The number of nucleated cells in each sample was estimated by amplification of reference gene primers within the assay. Sequence reads were collapsed and filtered to measure the absolute abundance of every unique TCRbeta CDR3 rearrangement. For each sample, productive Simpson clonality was calculated as the square root of Simpson's diversity index across productive rearrangements. Entries here come from immuneACCESS through TCRdb and include only in-frame sequences with V and J called. Some clones fail to appear in such tables; in the studies checked, an unresolved V gene covers under half of the shortfall, and the cause of the remainder is unknown. The D gene and trimming were derived from the DNA, and the V and J assignments and clone size from that table. The sample table contains around 250,000 clones; only one count was recorded for roughly 86% of them. The ten largest clones take up 5% to 6% of the sample.

This receptor was taken from a woman over 75 with COVID-19, enrolled during active disease. The chain employs TRBV6-5 and TRBJ1-1, with 11 central nucleotides matching TRBD1. Material for sequencing was peripheral blood. CDR3 reads: CASGTGGTEAFF. The nucleotide sequence is given as TGTGCCAGCGGGACAGGGGGCACTGAAGCTTTCTTT.